This entry lists 14 T cell receptor beta chains sequenced from one sample in a study of cytomegalovirus exposure and HLA in healthy donors. PCR used 60 Vbeta primers and 13 Jbeta primers. TCRdb keeps only in-frame clones here, not all; method: immunoSEQ multiplex PCR. The table has about 210,000 clones, 70% to 90% seen once. Sample: PBMCs. All receptors derive from a girl aged 2 to 9 in good health and CMV-seronegative.

Only one count was recorded for this clone. J is TRBJ1-5 and V is TRBV29-1; D gene ambiguous. V was pared by 7 bases and J by 0 bases, with 10 bases between. CDR3 length: 13 residues. Germline V gives CDR1 SQVTM, CDR2 ANQGSEA. The DNA for the CDR3 is TGCAGCGCTCAAGACCATAGCAATCAGCCCCAGCATTTT. This gives the protein CSAQDHSNQPQHF.

Details on this clone: The same CDR3 arises from other DNA sequences in this sample as well. This chain uses TRBV5-1 with TRBJ2-5; the match to TRBD2 covers 11 bases. The V gene end was trimmed by 4 bases and the J gene end by 1 base; junction bases not matched to a gene: 3. The CDR3 is 15 amino acids. In germline, CDR1 is SGHRS, CDR2 YFSETQ. The CDR3 DNA sequence: TGCGCCAGCAGCCTCGGGACTAGCGGCCAAGAGACCCAGTACTTC. Translation gives CASSLGTSGQETQYF.

The gene calls are TRBV6-6 and TRBJ2-2, with 8 bases that match TRBD1. Unmatched junction bases numbered 8, after V lost 6 bases and J lost 5 bases. CDR3 length equals 15 residues. Germline assignment: CDR1 MNHNY and CDR2 SVGAGI (reference sequence). The DNA for the CDR3 is TGTGCCAGCAGGATGGACAGGGCGGGGACCGGGGAGCTGTTTTTT. It yields the protein CASRMDRAGTGELFF.

The rearrangement links TRBV4-1 to TRBJ2-5; a weak D match, TRBD2 (5 bases). This CDR3 comprises 17 residues. With 0 bases removed from V and 5 bases from J, the gap between germline ends came to 19 bases. Germline-derived CDR1 and CDR2 are MGHRA and YSYEKL. Here the CDR3 reads CASSQERAATGMETQYF. DNA of the CDR3: TGCGCCAGCAGCCAAGAAAGGGCGGCTACGGGAATGGAGACCCAGTACTTC.

The V gene is TRBV6-5, the J gene TRBJ1-1, with D possibly being TRBD1 (6 bases). In germline, CDR1 is MNHEY, CDR2 SVGAGI. The CDR3 is 13 amino acids. V lost 5 bases, J lost 0 bases, and 7 bases lay in between. The CDR3 bases are TGTGCCAGCAGTCGACAGGTGAACACTGAAGCTTTCTTT. Translated: CASSRQVNTEAFF.

This sequence joins TRBV11-2 and TRBJ2-5, with 11 nucleotides matching TRBD2. Unmatched junction bases numbered 14, after V lost 7 bases and J lost 4 bases. From germline, CDR1 is SGHAT and CDR2 FQNNGV. This CDR3 has 17 amino acids. The CDR3 region has the DNA TGTGCCAGCACCCCGGGGGCTAGCGGGGGGTATATAGAGACCCAGTACTTC. Residues: CASTPGASGGYIETQYF.

This clone is classed as medium-sized. This rearrangement joins TRBV30 to TRBJ1-4; the match to TRBD1 covers 10 bases. This CDR3 is built from 13 residues. V shed 6 bases and J 8 bases; nucleotides not matched to a gene: 6. Germline V lookup: CDR1 GTSNPN, CDR2 SVGIG (reference sequence). This CDR3 is CACMTGGREKLFF. DNA of the CDR3: TGTGCCTGTATGACAGGGGGCCGGGAAAAACTGTTTTTT.

With regard to this clone: Other DNA sequences in the sample encode the same CDR3. The chain has TRBV6-5 and TRBJ2-7; 9 bases agree with TRBD1. The germline V gene has CDR1 MNHEY and CDR2 SVGAGI. With V trimmed by 4 bases and J by 0 bases, 1 base remained unmatched. The length of the CDR3 is 14 residues. The CDR3 DNA reads as TGTGCCAGCAGTTCGACAGGGGGCTCCTACGAGCAGTACTTC. It codes for CASSSTGGSYEQYF.

The J gene is TRBJ2-1, the V gene TRBV19, with D perhaps TRBD1 (5 bases). Trimming took 3 bases from V and 1 from J, leaving 7 bases between them. This CDR3 has 14 amino acids. Germline CDR1 is LNHDA and CDR2 is SQIVND (reference sequence). Here the CDR3 reads CASSMQGSYNEQFF. The CDR3 DNA reads as TGTGCCAGTAGTATGCAGGGATCCTACAATGAGCAGTTCTTC.

This clone was recorded a few times. The J gene is TRBJ2-1, the V gene TRBV7-3, with 11 bases lining up with TRBD2. CDR1 SGHTA and CDR2 FQGTGA come from the germline V gene. Trimming took 0 bases from V and 0 from J; bases not matched to a gene: 7. The CDR3 runs 19 residues. DNA for the CDR3: TGTGCCAGCAGCTTAACGGGAGGGACTAGCGGCAGCTCCTACAATGAGCAGTTCTTC. Encoded protein: CASSLTGGTSGSSYNEQFF. The full variable domain, completed using reference TRBV7-3 and TRBJ2-1, is GAGVSQTPSNKVTEKGKYVELRCDPISGHTALYWYRQSLGQGPEFLIYFQGTGAADDSGLPNDRFFAVRPEGSVSTLKIQRTERGDSAVYLCASSLTGGTSGSSYNEQFFGPGTRLTVL.

V is TRBV7-9 and J is TRBJ2-3; the match to TRBD2 covers 9 bases. Germline values: CDR1 SEHNR, CDR2 FQNEAQ (reference sequence). This CDR3 is built from 13 residues. Trimming at V came to 4 bases and at J to 4 bases, leaving 0 bases not matched to a gene. The CDR3 bases are TGTGCCAGCAGCTGGACTAGCGCAGATACGCAGTATTTT. It codes for CASSWTSADTQYF.

This rearrangement joins TRBV5-1 to TRBJ1-1; maybe TRBD1 (5 bases). CDR3 size: 14 residues. Germline V lookup: CDR1 SGHRS, CDR2 YFSETQ. V gave up 4 bases and J gave up 4 bases, with 14 bases separating them. The CDR3 loop reads CASSPGGRGTEAFF. CDR3 in DNA: TGCGCCAGCAGCCCGGGGGGGAGGGGCACTGAAGCTTTCTTT.

V and J are TRBV6-1 and TRBJ1-1; D uncertain. CDR3 length: 14 amino acids. The V gene lost 2 bases and the J gene lost 0 bases, with 7 bases spanning the gap. From germline, CDR1 is MNHNS and CDR2 SASEGT. The CDR3 region is CASSEQIMNTEAFF. In DNA form, the CDR3 reads TGTGCCAGCAGTGAACAGATCATGAACACTGAAGCTTTCTTT.

Only one count was recorded for this clone. The chain has TRBV5-1 and TRBJ2-2; tentatively, D is TRBD1 (6 bases). Germline V lookup: CDR1 SGHRS, CDR2 YFSETQ. This CDR3 is 15 amino acids long. Trimming removed 1 base at V and 0 bases at J, with 7 bases between. The CDR3 nucleotides read TGCGCCAGCAGCTTGCCAGGGGCGAACACCGGGGAGCTGTTTTTT. It encodes CASSLPGANTGELFF.